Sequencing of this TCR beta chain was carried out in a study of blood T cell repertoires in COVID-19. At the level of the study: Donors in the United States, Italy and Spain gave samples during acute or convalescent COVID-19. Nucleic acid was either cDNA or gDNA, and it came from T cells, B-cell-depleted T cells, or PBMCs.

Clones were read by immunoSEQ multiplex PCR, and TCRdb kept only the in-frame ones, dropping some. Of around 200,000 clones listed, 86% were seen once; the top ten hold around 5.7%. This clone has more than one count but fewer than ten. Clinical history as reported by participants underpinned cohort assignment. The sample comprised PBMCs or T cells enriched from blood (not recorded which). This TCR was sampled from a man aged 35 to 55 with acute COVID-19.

The CDR3 DNA reads as TGTGCCTGGAGTCTACTAGGTCACGAGCAGTACTTC. Protein sequence: CAWSLLGHEQYF. The rearrangement links TRBV30 to TRBJ2-7; TRBD2 is a possible D gene (5 bases). Trimming removed 2 bases at V and 5 bases at J, with 10 bases between. The CDR3 is made up of 12 amino acids. Germline CDR1 is GTSNPN and CDR2 is SVGIG (reference sequence).